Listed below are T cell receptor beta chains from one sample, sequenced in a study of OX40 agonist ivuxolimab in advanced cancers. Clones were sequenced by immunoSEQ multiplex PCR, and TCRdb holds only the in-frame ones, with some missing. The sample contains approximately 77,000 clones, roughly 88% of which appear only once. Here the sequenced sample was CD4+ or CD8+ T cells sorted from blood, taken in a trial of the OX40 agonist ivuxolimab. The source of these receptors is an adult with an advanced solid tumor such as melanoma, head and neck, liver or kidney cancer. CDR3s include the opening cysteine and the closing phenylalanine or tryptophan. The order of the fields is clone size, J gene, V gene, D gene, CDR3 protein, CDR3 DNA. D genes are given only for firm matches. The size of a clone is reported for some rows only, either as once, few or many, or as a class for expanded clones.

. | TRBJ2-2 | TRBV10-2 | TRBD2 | CASSGLGGIRELFF | TGCGCCAGCAGTGGACTGGGGGGGATCCGGGAGCTGTTTTTT
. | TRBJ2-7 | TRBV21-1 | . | CAIMHRGGFYEQYF | TGTGCCATCATGCACCGGGGCGGCTTCTACGAGCAGTACTTC
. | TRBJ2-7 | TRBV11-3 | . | CASSLVWAYEQYF | TGTGCCAGCAGCTTAGTATGGGCCTACGAGCAGTACTTC
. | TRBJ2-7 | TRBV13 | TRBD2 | CASSPRDYAPYEQYF | TGTGCCAGCAGCCCACGGGACTACGCGCCCTACGAGCAGTACTTC
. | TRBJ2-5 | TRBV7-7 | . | CASSFGTEQETQYF | TGTGCTAGCAGCTTTGGGACCGAACAAGAGACCCAGTACTTC
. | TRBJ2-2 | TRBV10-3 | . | CAMAPGTLNTGELFF | TGTGCCATGGCCCCCGGGACCTTAAACACCGGGGAGCTGTTTTTT
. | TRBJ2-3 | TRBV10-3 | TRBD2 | CACSGRAQDTQYF | TGTGCCTGCAGCGGGAGGGCGCAAGATACGCAGTATTTT
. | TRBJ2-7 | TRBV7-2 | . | CASSLVGGQGQGEQYF | TGTGCCAGCAGCTTAGTAGGTGGCCAGGGTCAGGGCGAGCAGTACTTC
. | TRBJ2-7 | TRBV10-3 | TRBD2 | CATVLAGGLEQYF | TGTGCCACGGTTCTAGCGGGAGGTCTCGAGCAGTACTTC
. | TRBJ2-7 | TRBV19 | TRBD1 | CASREAGGKAYEQYF | TGTGCCAGTAGGGAAGCAGGGGGCAAGGCCTACGAGCAGTACTTC
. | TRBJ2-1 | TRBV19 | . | CASRLGLNSYNEQFF | TGTGCCAGTAGATTGGGACTGAACTCCTACAATGAGCAGTTCTTC
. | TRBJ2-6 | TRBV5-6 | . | CASSLEAGVKPGANVLTF | TGTGCCAGCAGCTTGGAAGCAGGGGTTAAGCCCGGGGCCAACGTCCTGACTTTC
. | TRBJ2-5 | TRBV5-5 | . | CASSFPPATQETQYF | TGTGCCAGCAGCTTTCCACCGGCAACTCAAGAGACCCAGTACTTC
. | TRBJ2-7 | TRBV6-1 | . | CASSYREQYF | TGTGCCAGCAGTTACCGCGAGCAGTACTTC
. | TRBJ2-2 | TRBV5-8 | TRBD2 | CASSLASGGPTGELFF | TGTGCCAGCAGCTTAGCCAGCGGGGGACCCACCGGGGAGCTGTTTTTT
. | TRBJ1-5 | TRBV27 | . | CASSPQVGNQPQHF | TGTGCCAGCAGCCCCCAGGTGGGGAATCAGCCCCAGCATTTT
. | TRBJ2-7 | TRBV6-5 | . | CASSTTLVGNYEQYF | TGTGCCAGCAGTACCACACTAGTAGGGAACTACGAGCAGTACTTC
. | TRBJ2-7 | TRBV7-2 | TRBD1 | CASGQGIAYEQYF | TGTGCCAGTGGACAGGGTATAGCCTACGAGCAGTACTTC
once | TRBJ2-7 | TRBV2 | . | CANKGPESYEQYF | TGTGCCAACAAGGGCCCTGAGTCCTACGAGCAGTACTTC
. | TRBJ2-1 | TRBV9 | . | CASSVVRGAVTSNEQFF | TGTGCCAGCAGCGTAGTAAGAGGAGCGGTAACCTCCAATGAGCAGTTCTTC
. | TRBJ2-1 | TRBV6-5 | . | CATLRFDEQFF | TGTGCCACCCTGCGATTTGATGAGCAGTTCTTC
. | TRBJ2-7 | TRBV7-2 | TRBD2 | CASFFGGGAREQYF | TGTGCCAGCTTTTTCGGGGGAGGGGCGAGGGAGCAGTACTTC
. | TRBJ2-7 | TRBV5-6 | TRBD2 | CASSLSLAGVSYEQYF | TGTGCCAGCAGCTTGAGTCTAGCGGGGGTCTCCTACGAGCAGTACTTC
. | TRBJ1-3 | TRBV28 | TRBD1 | CASSSRTGRTGNTIYF | TGTGCCAGCAGTTCCCGGACAGGGCGGACTGGAAACACCATATATTTT
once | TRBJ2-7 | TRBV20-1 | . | CSATIADEQYF | TGCAGTGCTACTATAGCAGACGAGCAGTACTTC
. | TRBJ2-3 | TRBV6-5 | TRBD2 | CASTVIAGADTQYF | TGTGCCAGCACGGTGATAGCGGGAGCAGATACGCAGTATTTT
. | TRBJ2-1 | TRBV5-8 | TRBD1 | CARSRQGVYNEQFF | TGTGCCAGGTCCCGACAGGGCGTATACAATGAGCAGTTCTTC
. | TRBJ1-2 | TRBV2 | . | CASSVTANYGYTF | TGTGCCAGCAGTGTGACCGCTAACTATGGCTACACCTTC
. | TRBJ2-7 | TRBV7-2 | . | CASSSRGLFYEQYF | TGTGCCAGCAGCTCTCGAGGGCTTTTTTACGAGCAGTACTTC
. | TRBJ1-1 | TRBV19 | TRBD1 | CASSRTDRGGTEAFF | TGTGCCAGTAGTAGGACCGACAGGGGGGGGACTGAAGCTTTCTTT
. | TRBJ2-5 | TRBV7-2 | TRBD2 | CASRRGGAETQYF | TGTGCCAGCAGGCGCGGGGGGGCGGAGACCCAGTACTTC
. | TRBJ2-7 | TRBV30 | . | CAGRTPGTPYEQYF | TGTGCCGGGAGGACGCCGGGGACGCCCTACGAGCAGTACTTC
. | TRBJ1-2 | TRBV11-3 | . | CASSPLGANYGYTF | TGTGCCAGCAGCCCTCTAGGAGCTAACTATGGCTACACCTTC
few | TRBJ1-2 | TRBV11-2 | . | CASSLTTGFYGYTF | TGTGCCAGCAGCTTAACGACAGGTTTCTATGGCTACACCTTC
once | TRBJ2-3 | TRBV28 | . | CASSASSSWLGTQYF | TGTGCCAGCAGCGCCTCTTCTTCATGGCTAGGTACGCAGTATTTT
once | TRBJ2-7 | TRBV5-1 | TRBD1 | CASSSLRDSYEQYF | TGCGCCAGCAGCTCGCTCCGGGACAGCTACGAGCAGTACTTC
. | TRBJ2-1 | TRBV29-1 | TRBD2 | CSAPFSSGRVYNEQFF | TGCAGCGCCCCATTTTCGTCAGGGAGGGTATACAATGAGCAGTTCTTC
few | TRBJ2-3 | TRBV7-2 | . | CASSSTRATDTQYF | TGTGCCAGCAGCTCCACTCGGGCCACAGATACGCAGTATTTT
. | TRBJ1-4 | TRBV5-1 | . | CASSVGTDEKLFF | TGCGCCAGCAGCGTGGGCACGGACGAAAAACTGTTTTTT